Presented here are 12 T cell receptor beta chains from one specimen sequenced in a study of shared clonotypes between healthy human individuals. Generated by immunoSEQ multiplex PCR, the TCRdb table keeps only in-frame clones and is missing some. The sample has more than 2 million clones; 95% are singletons. The sequenced sample consisted of naive CD4+ T cells sorted from blood. Stated subset: CD45RA+ positively selected. These receptors were collected from a man aged 18 to 30 in good health.

CDR3 in DNA: TGTGCCTGGGGGGGCGCTTACCAAGAGACCCAGTACTTC. Translating it yields CAWGGAYQETQYF. The J gene is TRBJ2-5, the V gene TRBV30; weak D call: TRBD1 (6 bases). The CDR3 spans 13 residues. Trimming shortened V by 5 bases and J by 0 bases, and 10 bases separated the two germline ends. Looked up from germline, CDR1 is GTSNPN and CDR2 is SVGIG (reference sequence).

The chain has TRBV29-1 and TRBJ2-7; no definite D call. This CDR3 region has 12 residues. The V end lost 3 bases, the J end lost 6 bases, and 12 bases lay between the germline ends. Germline V gene lookup returns CDR1 SQVTM and CDR2 ANQGSEA. As DNA, the CDR3 is TGCAGCGTTGATACATCTCCGGGCGAGCAGTACTTC. Protein sequence: CSVDTSPGEQYF.

This chain links TRBV9 with TRBJ2-3; maybe TRBD2 (6 bases). Germline CDR1 is SGDLS and CDR2 is YYNGEE. V was cut by 0 bases and J by 1 base, with 9 bases left in between. The CDR3 spans 15 residues. Written as DNA, the CDR3 is TGTGCCAGCAGCGTAGGGGGGGTCCGCACAGATACGCAGTATTTT. This encodes CASSVGGVRTDTQYF.

In its sample, this clone was seen once. The chain joins TRBV6-1 to TRBJ1-2, with D unresolved. The V gene lost 1 base and the J gene lost 10 bases, with 13 bases spanning the gap. CDR1 and CDR2 from the germline V gene are MNHNS and SASEGT. There are 13 residues in the CDR3. CDR3 region: CASSEGAGPIYTF. CDR3 nucleotides: TGTGCCAGCAGTGAAGGGGCAGGACCTATCTACACCTTC.

The chain is built from TRBV2 and TRBJ1-3; the match to TRBD1 covers 12 bases. In germline, CDR1 is SNHLY, CDR2 FYNNEI. The CDR3 is 16 residues long. J gave up 0 bases and V 7 bases, and 4 bases lay outside the gene matches. CDR3 nucleotide sequence: TGTGCCAGCATTCTGGGACAGGGGGCCTCTGGAAACACCATATATTTT. Its translation is CASILGQGASGNTIYF.

The chain joins TRBV9 to TRBJ2-1, with TRBD2 matching over 8 bases. Trimming cost V 3 bases and J 2 bases; bases outside gene matches: 4. CDR1 and CDR2 (germline): SGDLS, YYNGEE. The CDR3 consists of 15 residues. CDR3 protein: CASSDTSGTYNEQFF. DNA of the CDR3: TGTGCCAGCAGCGACACTAGCGGTACCTACAATGAGCAGTTCTTC.

The rearrangement uses TRBV2 and TRBJ2-5; the match to TRBD1 covers 10 bases. The CDR3 runs 15 residues. Germline assignment: CDR1 SNHLY and CDR2 FYNNEI. J gave up 9 bases and V 5 bases, and 12 bases lay outside the gene matches. The CDR3 sequence: CASSSTGQGYMAQYF. The CDR3, as DNA: TGTGCCAGCAGTTCCACGGGACAGGGGTATATGGCCCAGTACTTC.

The J gene is TRBJ1-1, the V gene TRBV7-8; TRBD1 is a possible D gene (5 bases). Between the trimmed V and J ends, which lost 1 base and 5 bases, there was a span of 14 bases. The CDR3 runs to 15 residues. The germline gives CDR1 SGHVS, CDR2 FQNEAQ. CDR3 in DNA: TGTGCCAGCAGCTTAGGCGCTCGGGGGAAGACTGAAGCTTTCTTT. This sequence encodes CASSLGARGKTEAFF.

The chain links TRBV5-1 to TRBJ2-5; 10 bases agree with TRBD1. The CDR3 is 15 residues long. V shed 4 bases and J 7 bases; nucleotides not matched to a gene: 10. The V gene's germline CDR1 is SGHRS and CDR2 YFSETQ. The CDR3 spells CASSPDRGLYGTQYF. As DNA, the CDR3 is TGCGCCAGCAGCCCCGACAGGGGGCTATATGGGACCCAGTACTTC.

The chain couples TRBV19 to TRBJ2-5; D call uncertain. Trimming shortened V by 1 base and J by 2 bases, and 11 bases separated the two germline ends. The CDR3 totals 15 residues. Germline V gene sequence: CDR1 LNHDA, CDR2 SQIVND (reference sequence). CDR3 region: CASSIGGSKQETQYF. CDR3 DNA sequence: TGTGCCAGTAGTATAGGGGGATCGAAACAAGAGACCCAGTACTTC.

The V gene is TRBV19, the J gene TRBJ2-6; tentatively, D is TRBD1 (6 bases). V lost 4 bases and J lost 2, with 9 bases in between. Germline V gives CDR1 LNHDA, CDR2 SQIVND (reference sequence). The CDR3 extends over 15 amino acids. As DNA, the CDR3 is TGTGCCAGTAGTAACAGGGCTACTGGGGCCAACGTCCTGACTTTC. This codes for CASSNRATGANVLTF.

The chain combines TRBV18 with TRBJ1-3, with unresolved D. V lost 3 bases and J 7 bases, leaving 16 bases between the germline ends. CDR3 length: 15 residues. Germline loops: CDR1 KGHSH, CDR2 LQKENI. CDR3: CASSPDRPVGNTIYF. DNA of the CDR3: TGTGCCAGCTCACCGGATCGACCAGTTGGGAACACCATATATTTT.